This TCR beta chain was captured by sequencing in a study of blood T cell repertoires in COVID-19. For the study at large: Sources were T cells, B-cell-depleted T cells, or PBMCs; the material itself was cDNA or gDNA.

This CDR3 has 14 amino acids. The germline V gene encodes CDR1 KGHSH and CDR2 LQKENI. V lost 2 bases to trimming and J lost 14 bases, with 18 bases between them. This clone came up once. Some clones are missing from TCRdb's copy, which holds only in-frame ones; the method was immunoSEQ multiplex PCR. The table has more than 14,000 clones, more than 75% seen once. J is TRBJ1-4 and V is TRBV18, with D possibly matching TRBD1 (5 bases). The origin of this receptor is a human donor in a cohort sampled during active COVID-19. The sequenced sample was peripheral blood. This chain's CDR3 is CASSPTGGTPNLFF. In DNA, the CDR3 is TGTGCCAGCTCACCAACTGGGGGGACTCCTAATCTGTTTTTT.